The entry that follows covers one T cell receptor (beta chain) sequence. Its antigen is unidentified. The sample comes from a study of OX40 agonist ivuxolimab in advanced cancers. Study context: Having had anti-PD-1, anti-PD-L1 or anti-CTLA-4 therapy before was allowed, and more than 35% had some.

General study findings and limits: Both blood CD4+ and CD8+ T cells showed clonal growth by week 6 at 0.1 to 3.0 mg/kg.

Profiling relied on immunoSEQ multiplex PCR, and the TCRdb table lists in-frame clones only, not all of them. The sample records some 50,000 clones, around 89% being singletons. Germline V gene lookup returns CDR1 SGHDT and CDR2 YYEEEE. The CDR3 length is 15 residues. V was cut by 4 bases and J by 0 bases, with 11 bases left in between. Specimen: CD4+ or CD8+ T cells sorted from blood, collected in a trial of the OX40 agonist ivuxolimab. J is TRBJ2-1 and V is TRBV5-6, with D possibly being TRBD2 (5 bases). The clonotype originates from an adult with an advanced solid tumor such as melanoma, head and neck, liver or kidney cancer. The CDR3 DNA reads TGTGCCAGCAGCCCTCGGCGGGCCTCCTACAATGAGCAGTTCTTC. This codes for CASSPRRASYNEQFF.